Below are 27 T cell receptor beta chains sequenced from a single sample in a study of T cell responses to AZD1222 COVID-19 vaccine (dated by TCRdb to 2020 to 2023). Libraries came from the immunoSEQ multiplex PCR assay. Entries here come from immuneACCESS through TCRdb and include only in-frame sequences with V and J called. Some clones fail to appear in such tables; in the studies checked, an unresolved V gene covers under half of the shortfall, and the cause of the remainder is unknown. This sample holds more than 100,000 clones; approximately 90% were observed only once. The ten largest clones represent 4% to 6% of the sample. Taken with the paper, the label for time point translates to: baseline before first vaccination. Sequenced here: peripheral blood, sampled on day 0 of AZD1222 vaccination. The source is an adult in good health.

CDR3 in DNA: TGTGCCAGCCAGAAAGAGGTTGACTACGAGCAGTACTTC. Protein product: CASQKEVDYEQYF. The chain is built from TRBV2 and TRBJ2-7; no reliable D call. Germline V gives CDR1 SNHLY, CDR2 FYNNEI. With 8 bases removed from V and 3 bases from J, the gap between germline ends came to 14 bases. The CDR3 runs to 13 residues.

The sample holds a few counts of this clone. V and J are TRBV12-3 or TRBV12-4 and TRBJ1-4; maybe TRBD1 (6 bases). This CDR3 has 11 amino acids. Trimming left V 6 bases short and J 10 bases short, with 9 bases between. The CDR3 loop reads CASSKGGKLFF. CDR3 bases: TGTGCCAGCAGCAAGGGGGGAAAACTGTTTTTT.

The chain recombines TRBV5-6 with TRBJ1-3; D perhaps matches TRBD1 (5 bases). Germline V gene lookup returns CDR1 SGHDT and CDR2 YYEEEE. The CDR3 runs 16 residues. V was pared by 2 bases and J by 0 bases, with 12 bases between. CDR3: CASSFGQGISGNTIYF. In DNA, the CDR3 is TGTGCCAGCAGCTTCGGTCAGGGTATCTCTGGAAACACCATATATTTT.

This chain links TRBV6-5 with TRBJ1-1; TRBD1 matches at 7 bases. From germline, CDR1 is MNHEY and CDR2 SVGAGI. V lost 5 bases to trimming and J lost 4 bases; unmatched junction nucleotides: 10. This CDR3 spans 15 amino acids. CDR3 sequence (DNA): TGTGCCAGCAGTAAACAGGGGCTGGCCGTCACTGAAGCTTTCTTT. Translation gives CASSKQGLAVTEAFF.

The chain recombines TRBV24-1 with TRBJ1-5, with TRBD1 as a possible D gene (5 bases). With 5 bases removed from V and 2 bases from J, the gap between germline ends came to 15 bases. CDR1 and CDR2 from the germline V gene are KGHDR and SFDVKD. The CDR3 has 16 amino acids. The CDR3 sequence: CATSASPGVGNQPQHF. CDR3 DNA: TGTGCCACCAGTGCCAGCCCGGGGGTGGGCAATCAGCCCCAGCATTTT.

This rearrangement joins TRBV3-1 (or the pseudogene TRBV3-2) to TRBJ1-2; D is perhaps TRBD1 (5 bases). V was cut by 0 bases and J by 3 bases, with 11 bases left in between. Germline lookup yields CDR1 LGHDT and CDR2 YNNKEL (reference sequence). The CDR3 extends over 15 amino acids. CDR3 DNA: TGTGCCAGCAGCCAAGATACAGGAACCTACTATGGCTACACCTTC. This codes for CASSQDTGTYYGYTF.

This clone is classed as medium-sized. The genes are TRBV9 and TRBJ1-1, with 8 nucleotides matching TRBD1. Germline assignment: CDR1 SGDLS and CDR2 YYNGEE. V shed 3 bases, J shed 5 bases, and the junction held 6 bases outside the gene matches. This CDR3 comprises 14 residues. DNA of the CDR3: TGTGCCAGCAGCGGGCCAGGGGGCTCTACTGAAGCTTTCTTT. Protein product: CASSGPGGSTEAFF.

The chain combines TRBV9 with TRBJ2-1; 12 bases map to TRBD2. This CDR3 has 18 amino acids. Germline CDR1 reads SGDLS; CDR2 reads YYNGEE. J gave up 0 bases and V 1 base, and 5 bases lay outside the gene matches. CDR3 DNA: TGTGCCAGCAGCGTATCGACTAGCGGGGGTGCCTCCTACAATGAGCAGTTCTTC. Protein sequence: CASSVSTSGGASYNEQFF.

This chain connects TRBV3-1 (or the pseudogene TRBV3-2) to TRBJ2-2; TRBD1 agrees at 7 bases. The CDR3 contains 17 residues. CDR1 is LGHDT, CDR2 YNNKEL, per germline (reference sequence). Unmatched junction bases numbered 15, after V lost 4 bases and J lost 7 bases. CDR3: CASSPGAYRGVGGELFF. CDR3 nucleotides: TGTGCCAGCAGCCCAGGAGCCTACAGGGGCGTAGGCGGGGAGCTGTTTTTT.

The chain has TRBV2 and TRBJ2-7, with 10 bases matching TRBD1. CDR3 length equals 15 residues. V shed 6 bases and J 2 bases; nucleotides not matched to a gene: 7. The germline gives CDR1 SNHLY, CDR2 FYNNEI. CDR3 sequence (DNA): TGTGCCAGCAGGACCAATGGACAGGGGGCCTACGAGCAGTACTTC. It translates to CASRTNGQGAYEQYF.

J is TRBJ1-5 and V is TRBV4-3; D gene ambiguous. CDR1 is LGHNA and CDR2 is YSLEER in the germline V gene. There are 15 residues in the CDR3. Trimming cost V 0 bases and J 0 bases, with 6 bases left between them. The DNA for the CDR3 is TGCGCCAGCAGCCAAGACAGATATAGCAATCAGCCCCAGCATTTT. It yields the protein CASSQDRYSNQPQHF.

At least ten counts were recorded for this clone. One end of the junction fails to match germline, which may point to a read error. This chain joins TRBV7-9 and TRBJ1-1, with D possibly matching TRBD1 (6 bases). The CDR3 covers 12 residues. Germline assignment: CDR1 SEHNR and CDR2 FQNEAQ (reference sequence). CDR3 DNA sequence: TGTGCCAGCACCTTATACAGGGAGCCGGCTTTCTTT. It codes for CASTLYREPAFF.

This chain uses TRBV20-1 with TRBJ1-6; D uncertain. The germline CDR1 and CDR2 sequences are DFQATT and SNEGSKA (reference sequence). There are 18 residues in the CDR3. V was clipped by 3 bases and J by 0 bases, with 18 bases between them. The CDR3 sequence: CSASRGERGGSYNSPLHF. The CDR3 DNA follows: TGCAGTGCTAGTCGCGGCGAACGGGGTGGCTCCTATAATTCACCCCTCCACTTT.

The chain uses TRBV20-1 and TRBJ2-7; D remains ambiguous. V lost 5 bases to trimming and J lost 7 bases, with 9 bases between them. The CDR3 is 10 amino acids. CDR1 DFQATT and CDR2 SNEGSKA come from the germline V gene (reference sequence). The CDR3, as DNA: TGCAGTGCTTATGAGTTGGAGCAGTACTTC. The encoded protein is CSAYELEQYF.

J is TRBJ1-4 and V is TRBV19, with TRBD1 matching over 7 bases. CDR1 and CDR2 (germline): LNHDA, SQIVND (reference sequence). V dropped 10 bases and J dropped 8; count of bases not matched to a gene: 10. CDR3 length: 13 amino acids. The CDR3 spells CATEDRVEEKLFF. In nucleotides, the CDR3 is TGTGCCACCGAAGACAGGGTGGAGGAAAAACTGTTTTTT.

The V gene is TRBV20-1, the J gene TRBJ1-2; D ambiguous. CDR1 and CDR2 from the germline V gene are DFQATT and SNEGSKA (reference sequence). Trimming took 6 bases from V and 8 from J, leaving 13 bases between them. This CDR3 has 11 amino acids. CDR3 coding DNA: TGCAGTGCGTCGCCGGTGGGAGGCTACACCTTC. It codes for CSASPVGGYTF.

This rearrangement joins TRBV14 to TRBJ2-3, with 11 bases that match TRBD1. Germline V gene sequence: CDR1 SGHDN, CDR2 FVKESK. The CDR3 loop spans 15 amino acids. V lost 4 bases to trimming and J lost 12 bases; unmatched junction nucleotides: 12. The CDR3 nucleotides are TGTGCCAGCAGCCGATCCGGGACAGGGGGGAAAAGTCAGTATTTT. Translated: CASSRSGTGGKSQYF.

The V and J genes are TRBV6-5 and TRBJ2-1, with 7 bases identical to TRBD1. Per germline, CDR1 MNHEY and CDR2 SVGAGI. This CDR3 has 14 amino acids. V shed 4 bases, J shed 0 bases, and the junction held 0 bases outside the gene matches. The CDR3 nucleotides are TGTGCCAGCAGTTGGGACAGCTCCTACAATGAGCAGTTCTTC. It yields the protein CASSWDSSYNEQFF.

This sequence joins TRBV3-1 (or the pseudogene TRBV3-2) and TRBJ1-4; 7 bases line up with TRBD1. Germline V CDR1 and CDR2: LGHDT, YNNKEL (reference sequence). The J segment lost 5 bases and the V segment lost 4 bases, leaving 4 bases of the junction unmatched. The CDR3 consists of 14 residues. The CDR3 loop is CASSRVQGNEKLFF. CDR3 DNA sequence: TGTGCCAGCAGCCGGGTACAGGGGAATGAAAAACTGTTTTTT.

The chain carries TRBV7-2 and TRBJ1-2; 8 bases match TRBD1. The germline CDR1 and CDR2 sequences are SGHTA and FQGNSA. The CDR3 has 15 residues. After removal of 5 bases from V and 0 bases from J, the junction contained 5 bases not matched to a gene. The CDR3 sequence: CASSPRTGPNYGYTF. CDR3 bases: TGTGCCAGCAGCCCCCGGACAGGGCCTAACTATGGCTACACCTTC. Full variable domain (missing parts from reference TRBV7-2 and TRBJ1-2): GAGVSQSPSNKVTEKGKDVELRCDPISGHTALYWYRQSLGQGLEFLIYFQGNSAPDKSGLPSDRFSAERTGGSVSTLTIQRTQQEDSAVYLCASSPRTGPNYGYTFGSGTRLTVV.

The chain is built from TRBV7-2 and TRBJ2-1; unclear D gene. Trimming cost V 3 bases and J 9 bases, with 6 bases left between them. The germline CDR1 and CDR2 sequences are SGHTA and FQGNSA. The CDR3 runs 11 residues. The CDR3, as DNA: TGTGCCAGCAGCTTGGATTCTGAGCAGTTCTTC. Translation: CASSLDSEQFF.

This chain uses TRBV28 with TRBJ1-3; unclear D gene. V lost 6 bases, J lost 0 bases, and 12 bases lay in between. The germline V gene has CDR1 MDHEN and CDR2 SYDVKM. The CDR3 sequence is 15 residues long. For the CDR3, the DNA is TGTGCCAGCAGCCCCGGCGGTAGCTCTGGAAACACCATATATTTT. Amino acids: CASSPGGSSGNTIYF. Using reference TRBV28 and TRBJ1-3 for the parts outside the CDR3, the full variable domain is DVKVTQSSRYLVKRTGEKVFLECVQDMDHENMFWYRQDPGLGLRLIYFSYDVKMKEKGDIPEGYSVSREKKERFSLILESASTNQTSMYLCASSPGGSSGNTIYFGEGSWLTVV.

The chain joins TRBV6-2 or TRBV6-3 to TRBJ1-5; D remains ambiguous. Germline-derived CDR1 and CDR2 are MNHEY and SVGEGT. The CDR3 spans 14 residues. V lost 4 bases and J 0 bases, leaving 7 bases between the germline ends. CDR3 sequence reads: CASSLETSNQPQHF. The CDR3 DNA is TGTGCCAGCAGTTTGGAGACTAGCAATCAGCCCCAGCATTTT.

The chain carries TRBV7-2 and TRBJ2-3; a weak D match, TRBD2 (6 bases). The CDR3 contains 15 residues. Trimming stripped 1 base from V and 1 base from J, with 9 bases between. The germline CDR1 and CDR2 sequences are SGHTA and FQGNSA. DNA for the CDR3: TGTGCCAGCAGCTTAGGACTAGGGCGCACAGATACGCAGTATTTT. Translation: CASSLGLGRTDTQYF.

This clone was detected once. This chain joins TRBV6-2 or TRBV6-3 and TRBJ1-1, with a tentative D call TRBD1 (5 bases). The CDR3 contains 14 residues. In germline, CDR1 is MNHEY, CDR2 SVGEGT. Trimming left V 5 bases short and J 3 bases short, with 13 bases between. The CDR3 region is CASSKGTLDTEAFF. CDR3 bases: TGTGCCAGCAGTAAAGGGACCCTGGACACTGAAGCTTTCTTT.

The chain is built from TRBV6-5 and TRBJ2-7; 8 bases map to TRBD2. V lost 0 bases, J lost 0 bases, and 4 bases stayed unmatched. Germline CDR1 is MNHEY and CDR2 is SVGAGI. This CDR3 is 16 amino acids long. CDR3 nucleotide sequence: TGTGCCAGCAGTTACTCGACGGGGGGGACCTCCTACGAGCAGTACTTC. Its protein is CASSYSTGGTSYEQYF.

The V and J genes are TRBV29-1 and TRBJ2-7; 7 bases map to TRBD2. Germline V gives CDR1 SQVTM, CDR2 ANQGSEA. V shed 1 base and J 7 bases; nucleotides not matched to a gene: 4. The CDR3 runs 12 residues. In DNA, the CDR3 is TGCAGCGTTGAAGCTTCCGGGAGGGAGCAGTACTTC. It encodes CSVEASGREQYF.